The clone carrying this TCR beta chain was recorded many times. No antigen is known for it. The sample belongs to a study of CD8 T cells in ankylosing spondylitis. Broader study findings: One TCR beta motif, made up of 7 or 8 highly homologous variants, appeared characteristic of ankylosing spondylitis blood. Disease-associated clones were reportedly significantly overrepresented in matched ankylosing spondylitis synovial fluid. Prior work had noted some motif variants in reactive arthritis blood and synovial fluid.

This CDR3 has 15 residues. Germline-derived CDR1 and CDR2 are SEHNR and FQNEAQ (reference sequence). Unmatched junction bases numbered 13, after V lost 7 bases and J lost 8 bases. Quantitative 5'-RACE with molecular barcodes produced the TCR beta libraries. TCRdb itself ran the 5' RACE reads through MiXCR, one entry per CDR3 protein. The data show about 210,000 distinct CDR3 sequences, about 7.3% seen once. The origin of this receptor is a male donor with ankylosing spondylitis. The sample was blood, either unsorted or a sorted T cell fraction (not recorded which). The gene calls are TRBV7-9 and TRBJ2-1; TRBD2 aligns across 8 bases. CDR3 in amino acids: CASIRPGLVRDEQFF. The CDR3 nucleotides read TGTGCCAGCATCCGACCGGGACTAGTCAGGGATGAGCAGTTCTTC.